These 30 T cell receptor beta chains originate from one sample sequenced in a study of shared clonotypes between healthy human individuals. TCRdb's table, derived via immunoSEQ multiplex PCR, lists solely in-frame clones and lacks some. This table holds more than 1.2 million clones, around 98.5% found once. Material: naive CD4+ T cells sorted from blood. Subset specified: CD45RA+ positively selected. The receptors here all came from a man under 40 in good health.

The J gene is TRBJ1-2, the V gene TRBV28, with TRBD1 identical over 7 bases. Trimming at V came to 8 bases and at J to 2 bases, leaving 8 bases not matched to a gene. CDR1 MDHEN and CDR2 SYDVKM come from the germline V gene. The CDR3 is 14 amino acids. CDR3 residues: CASYYGQANYGYTF. DNA for the CDR3: TGTGCCAGCTACTATGGACAGGCAAACTATGGCTACACCTTC.

This chain links TRBV6-5 with TRBJ2-7; 11 bases fit TRBD1. Germline V gene sequence: CDR1 MNHEY, CDR2 SVGAGI. The CDR3 length is 14 residues. With 2 bases clipped from V and 5 bases from J, the junction kept 2 bases outside the gene matches. The CDR3 DNA reads as TGTGCCAGCAGTTACGGACAGGGGGCTGACGAGCAGTACTTC. Its translation: CASSYGQGADEQYF.

The chain combines TRBV7-2 with TRBJ1-2; TRBD1 aligns across 11 bases. The germline V gene encodes CDR1 SGHTA and CDR2 FQGNSA. The CDR3 extends over 15 amino acids. V shed 5 bases and J 5 bases; nucleotides not matched to a gene: 7. This chain's CDR3 is CASSPGQGASYGYTF. The CDR3 coding sequence is TGTGCCAGCAGCCCAGGACAGGGGGCGTCATATGGCTACACCTTC.

V usage is TRBV12-5 and J usage is TRBJ1-2; 8 nucleotides line up with TRBD1. V shed 5 bases, J shed 8 bases, and the junction held 7 bases outside the gene matches. The CDR3 length is 13 residues. The germline V gene has CDR1 LGHNT and CDR2 FRNRAP. CDR3 residues: CASGPQGARGYTF. The CDR3 nucleotides are TGTGCTAGTGGTCCCCAGGGGGCGCGGGGCTACACCTTC.

This rearrangement joins TRBV14 to TRBJ1-2, with D tentatively TRBD1 (5 bases). The CDR3 extends over 13 amino acids. Germline V gene lookup returns CDR1 SGHDN and CDR2 FVKESK. Trimming shortened V by 4 bases and J by 6 bases, and 12 bases separated the two germline ends. CDR3 amino acids: CASSLNQGDGYTF. CDR3 nucleotide sequence: TGTGCCAGCAGCCTAAATCAGGGAGATGGCTACACCTTC.

This chain uses TRBV7-9 with TRBJ1-1, with D possibly matching TRBD1 (5 bases). This CDR3 region has 15 residues. From germline, CDR1 is SEHNR and CDR2 FQNEAQ (reference sequence). V lost 4 bases to trimming and J lost 0 bases, with 12 bases between them. CDR3 sequence (DNA): TGTGCCAGCAGCTGGGGGGGAGTCTTGAACACTGAAGCTTTCTTT. Translating gives CASSWGGVLNTEAFF.

The chain has TRBV2 and TRBJ2-5, with D possibly matching TRBD2 (7 bases). Germline V lookup: CDR1 SNHLY, CDR2 FYNNEI. V was cut by 8 bases and J by 2 bases, with 15 bases left in between. This CDR3 is built from 14 residues. In nucleotides, the CDR3 is TGTGCCAGCCTAAGGGGGGGGTTACAAGAGACCCAGTACTTC. It specifies CASLRGGLQETQYF.

About this clone itself: The sample has other DNA sequences that encode this CDR3 too. The CDR3 here is CASSLRLAGSETQYF. The CDR3 DNA reads as TGTGCCAGCAGCTTGAGACTAGCGGGGTCGGAGACCCAGTACTTC. The J gene is TRBJ2-5, the V gene TRBV5-4, with 11 positions matching TRBD2. CDR1 and CDR2 from the germline V gene are SGHNT and YYREEE (reference sequence). Trimming removed 1 base from V and 5 bases from J; junction bases left unmatched: 4. This CDR3 has 15 amino acids.

The V and J genes are TRBV7-2 and TRBJ1-2, with D unresolved. Germline V gene data show CDR1 as SGHTA and CDR2 as FQGNSA. The CDR3 loop spans 14 amino acids. Trimming pared 2 bases from V and 6 bases from J, leaving 13 bases between. This CDR3 is CASSLQNGRNGYTF. The CDR3 nucleotides are TGTGCCAGCAGCTTACAAAACGGGAGGAATGGCTACACCTTC.

V is TRBV5-1 and J is TRBJ1-4; no definite D call. Germline V gene lookup returns CDR1 SGHRS and CDR2 YFSETQ. The V gene lost 1 base and the J gene lost 0 bases, with 7 bases spanning the gap. The CDR3 sequence is 15 residues long. CDR3 nucleotides: TGCGCCAGCAGCTTGATTGGGACAACTAATGAAAAACTGTTTTTT. Residues: CASSLIGTTNEKLFF.

The J gene is TRBJ2-7, the V gene TRBV16, with 9 bases identical to TRBD2. This CDR3 spans 19 amino acids. The trim removed 0 bases at V and 3 bases at J, leaving 15 bases unmatched. The germline V gene has CDR1 KGHSY and CDR2 FQNENV. The CDR3 here is CASSQSLRTGAGGIYEQYF. In DNA form, the CDR3 reads TGTGCCAGCAGCCAATCGTTAAGGACCGGAGCGGGAGGAATCTACGAGCAGTACTTC.

The rearrangement uses TRBV2 and TRBJ2-1, with no clear D. V was shortened by 8 bases and J by 4 bases, with 6 bases between the two germline ends. Germline V gene sequence: CDR1 SNHLY, CDR2 FYNNEI. The CDR3 covers 11 residues. The CDR3 DNA follows: TGTGCCAGCGGGGTGTACAATGAGCAGTTCTTC. As protein: CASGVYNEQFF.

The chain has TRBV5-1 and TRBJ2-1; possible D gene TRBD1, 6 bases. V was clipped by 0 bases and J by 1 base, with 11 bases between them. The germline CDR1 and CDR2 sequences are SGHRS and YFSETQ. This CDR3 spans 16 amino acids. CDR3 DNA sequence: TGCGCCAGCAGCTTGGAGGCAGGGGCGTCCTACAATGAGCAGTTCTTC. Translated, it gives CASSLEAGASYNEQFF.

The chain carries TRBV2 and TRBJ2-1, with 8 bases that match TRBD2. V dropped 10 bases and J dropped 5; count of bases not matched to a gene: 10. CDR1 is SNHLY and CDR2 is FYNNEI in the germline V gene. The CDR3 totals 14 residues. The CDR3 DNA reads TGTGCCACCTCTCGGGAGGGTCGGGACAATGAGCAGTTCTTC. The encoded protein is CATSREGRDNEQFF.

The chain employs TRBV18 and TRBJ2-3; 9 nucleotides align to TRBD1. With 4 bases clipped from V and 3 bases from J, the junction kept 5 bases outside the gene matches. The CDR3 runs to 15 residues. Germline V gene sequence: CDR1 KGHSH, CDR2 LQKENI. The CDR3 region has the DNA TGTGCCAGCTCACTGGGACAGGGATTAACAGATACGCAGTATTTT. This encodes CASSLGQGLTDTQYF.

The V call is TRBV7-3, the J call TRBJ2-1; 9 bases match TRBD2. In germline, CDR1 is SGHTA, CDR2 FQGTGA. With 3 bases clipped from V and 0 bases from J, the junction kept 0 bases outside the gene matches. This CDR3 has 15 amino acids. The CDR3 nucleotides are TGTGCCAGCAGCTTTAGCGGGAGCTCCTACAATGAGCAGTTCTTC. This translates into CASSFSGSSYNEQFF.

This clone was recorded once. The chain uses TRBV5-1 and TRBJ2-1; 7 positions agree with TRBD2. Losses at the gene ends were 1 base for V and 0 bases for J; bases not matched to a gene: 10. The CDR3 totals 18 residues. CDR1 and CDR2 from the germline V gene are SGHRS and YFSETQ. The DNA for the CDR3 is TGCGCCAGCAGCTTGATCCCTAGCGGTCAGAGCTCCTACAATGAGCAGTTCTTC. This codes for CASSLIPSGQSSYNEQFF.

The chain recombines TRBV5-4 with TRBJ2-7; 10 bases are shared with TRBD1. CDR1 is SGHNT, CDR2 YYREEE, per germline (reference sequence). The CDR3 sequence is 15 residues long. V dropped 3 bases and J dropped 3; count of bases not matched to a gene: 6. DNA for the CDR3: TGTGCCAGCAGCTCAGGACAGGGGGTTCGCTACGAGCAGTACTTC. It encodes CASSSGQGVRYEQYF. Complete variable domain (other parts from reference TRBV5-4 and TRBJ2-7): ETGVTQSPTHLIKTRGQQVTLRCSSQSGHNTVSWYQQALGQGPQFIFQYYREEENGRGNFPPRFSGLQFPNYSSELNVNALELDDSALYLCASSSGQGVRYEQYFGPGTRLTVT.

The V call is TRBV4-3, the J call TRBJ1-1; the D is unclear. Deletions cut 3 bases from V and 3 bases from J, with 17 bases between. The germline gives CDR1 LGHNA, CDR2 YSLEER. This CDR3 region has 16 residues. CDR3 DNA: TGCGCCAGCAGCCACGATTTCTGGAGCTTGGACACTGAAGCTTTCTTT. This codes for CASSHDFWSLDTEAFF.

As to this clone: Other nucleotide sequences from this sample produce the same CDR3. This chain uses TRBV5-1 with TRBJ2-3; D is uncertain. Trimming left V 0 bases short and J 3 bases short, with 2 bases between. The CDR3 covers 12 residues. The V gene's germline CDR1 is SGHRS and CDR2 YFSETQ. CDR3 coding DNA: TGCGCCAGCAGCTTGGCAACAGATACGCAGTATTTT. Its protein product is CASSLATDTQYF.

The gene calls are TRBV5-8 and TRBJ2-7; the D is unclear. The CDR3 sequence is 13 residues long. V gave up 3 bases and J gave up 7 bases, with 14 bases separating them. Germline values: CDR1 SGHTS, CDR2 YDEGEE. Here the CDR3 DNA reads TGTGCCAGCAGCTCGGGCCCCTTTGGTGAGCAGTACTTC. It codes for CASSSGPFGEQYF.

The V call is TRBV5-4, the J call TRBJ2-3; D unresolved. The germline gives CDR1 SGHNT, CDR2 YYREEE (reference sequence). V was pared by 3 bases and J by 0 bases, with 11 bases between. CDR3 length equals 15 residues. In nucleotides, the CDR3 is TGTGCCAGCAGCTCATCCCACCCGAGCACAGATACGCAGTATTTT. The encoded protein is CASSSSHPSTDTQYF.

The rearrangement uses TRBV7-2 and TRBJ2-7; 10 bases are shared with TRBD2. Germline V gene lookup returns CDR1 SGHTA and CDR2 FQGNSA. The CDR3 consists of 17 residues. The ends lost 1 base at V and 0 bases at J; junction bases unmatched: 6. The CDR3 region is CASSLGGAGGSSYEQYF. The DNA for the CDR3 is TGTGCCAGCAGCTTAGGAGGAGCGGGAGGGAGCTCCTACGAGCAGTACTTC.

This clone was observed once. This chain connects TRBV11-2 to TRBJ2-5; 8 positions agree with TRBD2. Germline V lookup: CDR1 SGHAT, CDR2 FQNNGV. V lost 3 bases and J lost 5; bases outside the gene matches: 8. This CDR3 spans 15 amino acids. The CDR3 DNA follows: TGTGCCAGCAGCTTGAGAGCGGGAGCTGGGGAGACCCAGTACTTC. Amino acids: CASSLRAGAGETQYF.

The V and J genes are TRBV7-2 and TRBJ2-7; 9 bases agree with TRBD1. The V segment lost 5 bases and the J segment 7 bases; nucleotides outside the gene matches: 12. CDR1 SGHTA and CDR2 FQGNSA come from the germline V gene. This CDR3 contains 15 residues. This chain's CDR3 is CASSAWDRAGVEQYF. CDR3 bases: TGTGCCAGCAGCGCCTGGGACAGGGCTGGGGTAGAGCAGTACTTC.

The rearrangement joins TRBV11-2 to TRBJ2-7, with D tentatively TRBD2 (6 bases). V lost 3 bases and J 3 bases, leaving 12 bases between the germline ends. CDR3 length: 14 residues. The germline CDR1 and CDR2 sequences are SGHAT and FQNNGV. The CDR3: CASSFFSGSYEQYF. DNA for the CDR3: TGTGCCAGCAGCTTTTTTAGCGGCAGCTACGAGCAGTACTTC.

This chain joins TRBV19 and TRBJ1-5, with no clear D. Trimming removed 7 bases at V and 0 bases at J, with 10 bases between. The CDR3 has 14 residues. Looked up from germline, CDR1 is LNHDA and CDR2 is SQIVND (reference sequence). CDR3 protein: CASILTRSNQPQHF. The DNA for the CDR3 is TGTGCCAGTATATTAACTCGTAGCAATCAGCCCCAGCATTTT.

The V and J genes are TRBV9 and TRBJ1-1, with D unclear. The CDR3 runs to 14 residues. Germline CDR1 is SGDLS and CDR2 is YYNGEE. V was clipped by 0 bases and J by 3 bases, with 9 bases between them. The CDR3 DNA is TGTGCCAGCAGCGTAGGGAGTTATGACACTGAAGCTTTCTTT. It yields the protein CASSVGSYDTEAFF.

The rearrangement uses TRBV5-1 and TRBJ2-1; D unclear. V lost 2 bases, J lost 6 bases, and 9 bases lay in between. This CDR3 is 13 amino acids long. From germline, CDR1 is SGHRS and CDR2 YFSETQ. In DNA, the CDR3 is TGCGCCAGCAGCTTCAAGGGTATCAATGAGCAGTTCTTC. It encodes CASSFKGINEQFF.

The chain has TRBV11-2 and TRBJ2-7; 8 bases map to TRBD1. J gave up 4 bases and V 1 base, and 6 bases lay outside the gene matches. Per the germline V gene, CDR1 is SGHAT and CDR2 is FQNNGV. The CDR3 runs 15 residues. CDR3 nucleotides: TGTGCCAGCAGCTTAGTGGCCAGGGGGCTATACGAGCAGTACTTC. The encoded protein is CASSLVARGLYEQYF.